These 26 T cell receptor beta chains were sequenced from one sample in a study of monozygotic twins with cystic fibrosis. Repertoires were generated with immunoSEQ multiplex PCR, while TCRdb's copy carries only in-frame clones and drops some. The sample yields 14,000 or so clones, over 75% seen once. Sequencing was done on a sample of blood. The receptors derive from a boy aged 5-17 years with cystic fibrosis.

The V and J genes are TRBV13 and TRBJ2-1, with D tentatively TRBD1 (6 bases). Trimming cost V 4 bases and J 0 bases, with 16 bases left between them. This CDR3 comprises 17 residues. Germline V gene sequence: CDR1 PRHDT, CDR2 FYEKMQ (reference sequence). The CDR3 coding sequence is TGTGCCAGCAGCTCACGCAGGGGACACCACTCCTACAATGAGCAGTTCTTC. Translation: CASSSRRGHHSYNEQFF.

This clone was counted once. In DNA form, the CDR3 reads TGTGCCAGCAGCCCGAGGGACAGTGTCCTCTATGGCTACACCTTC. It specifies CASSPRDSVLYGYTF. This rearrangement joins TRBV14 to TRBJ1-2; 7 positions agree with TRBD1. The junction had 9 bases not matched to a gene; V was cut back by 4 bases and J by 4 bases. Germline assignment: CDR1 SGHDN and CDR2 FVKESK. This CDR3 is 15 amino acids long.

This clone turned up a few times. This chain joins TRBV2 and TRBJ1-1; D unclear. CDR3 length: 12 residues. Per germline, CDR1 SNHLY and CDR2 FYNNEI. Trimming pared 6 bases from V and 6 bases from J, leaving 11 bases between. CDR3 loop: CASRTQSAEAFF. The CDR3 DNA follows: TGTGCCAGCAGAACACAAAGCGCTGAAGCTTTCTTT. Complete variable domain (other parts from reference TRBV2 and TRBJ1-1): EPEVTQTPSHQVTQMGQEVILRCVPISNHLYFYWYRQILGQKVEFLVSFYNNEISEKSEIFDDQFSVERPDGSNFTLKIRSTKLEDSAMYFCASRTQSAEAFFGQGTRLTVV.

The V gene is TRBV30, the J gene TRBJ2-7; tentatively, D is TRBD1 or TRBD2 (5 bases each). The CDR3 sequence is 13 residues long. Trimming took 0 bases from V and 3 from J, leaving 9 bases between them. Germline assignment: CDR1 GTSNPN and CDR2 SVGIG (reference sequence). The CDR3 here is CAWSVGPSYEQYF. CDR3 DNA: TGTGCCTGGAGTGTGGGACCGAGCTACGAGCAGTACTTC.

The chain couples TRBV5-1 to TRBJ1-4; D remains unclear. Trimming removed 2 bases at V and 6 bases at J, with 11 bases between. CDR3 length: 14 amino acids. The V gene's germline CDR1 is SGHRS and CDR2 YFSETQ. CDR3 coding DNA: TGCGCCAGCAGCTTAGAAGGGTACGATGAAAAACTGTTTTTT. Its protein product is CASSLEGYDEKLFF.

The CDR3 here is CASSFNPRENSYEQYF. CDR3 sequence (DNA): TGTGCCAGCAGTTTTAATCCCAGAGAAAACTCCTACGAGCAGTACTTC. The chain links TRBV27 to TRBJ2-7; no clear D. V was pared by 3 bases and J by 0 bases, with 15 bases between. The CDR3 covers 16 residues. Germline assignment: CDR1 MNHEY and CDR2 SMNVEV (reference sequence).

The DNA of the CDR3 is TGTGCCAGCAGCGTAGGTCCGACGGACTCTGGAAACACCATATATTTT. Protein: CASSVGPTDSGNTIYF. J is TRBJ1-3 and V is TRBV9, with D unresolved. Germline values: CDR1 SGDLS, CDR2 YYNGEE. Trimming cost V 0 bases and J 0 bases, with 10 bases left between them. The CDR3 runs 16 residues.

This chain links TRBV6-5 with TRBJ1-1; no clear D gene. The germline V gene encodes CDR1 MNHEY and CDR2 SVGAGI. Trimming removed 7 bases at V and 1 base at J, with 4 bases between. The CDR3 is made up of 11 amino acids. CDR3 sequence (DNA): TGTGCCAGCACGGAGAACACTGAAGCTTTCTTT. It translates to CASTENTEAFF.

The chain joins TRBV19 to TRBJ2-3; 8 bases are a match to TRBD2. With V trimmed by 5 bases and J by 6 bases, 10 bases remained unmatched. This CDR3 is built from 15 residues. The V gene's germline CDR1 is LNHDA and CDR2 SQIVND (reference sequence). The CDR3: CASSGSGAGLDTQYF. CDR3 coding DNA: TGTGCCAGTAGTGGTAGCGGGGCGGGTTTGGATACGCAGTATTTT.

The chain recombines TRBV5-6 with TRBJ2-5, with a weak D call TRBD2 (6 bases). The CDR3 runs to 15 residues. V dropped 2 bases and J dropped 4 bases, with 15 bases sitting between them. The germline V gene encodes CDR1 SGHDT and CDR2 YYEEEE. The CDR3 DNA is TGTGCCAGCAGCTTTCGGATGATGGGAGGAGAGACCCAGTACTTC. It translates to CASSFRMMGGETQYF. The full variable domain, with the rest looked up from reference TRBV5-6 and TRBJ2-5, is DAGVTQSPTHLIKTRGQQVTLRCSPKSGHDTVSWYQQALGQGPQFIFQYYEEEERQRGNFPDRFSGHQFPNYSSELNVNALLLGDSALYLCASSFRMMGGETQYFGPGTRLLVL.

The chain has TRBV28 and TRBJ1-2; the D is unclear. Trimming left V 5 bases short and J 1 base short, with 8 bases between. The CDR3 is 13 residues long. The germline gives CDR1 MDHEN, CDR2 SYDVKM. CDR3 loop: CASSLDLNYGYTF. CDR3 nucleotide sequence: TGTGCCAGCAGTCTTGACCTTAACTATGGCTACACCTTC.

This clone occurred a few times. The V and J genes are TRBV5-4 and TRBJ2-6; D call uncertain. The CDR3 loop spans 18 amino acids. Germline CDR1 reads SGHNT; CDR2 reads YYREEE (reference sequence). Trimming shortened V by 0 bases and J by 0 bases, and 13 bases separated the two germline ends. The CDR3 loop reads CASSLGVSVHSGANVLTF. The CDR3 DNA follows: TGTGCCAGCAGCTTGGGGGTTTCGGTTCACTCTGGGGCCAACGTCCTGACTTTC.

The CDR3 nucleotides read TGTGCCAGCAGCTTAGGGACAGGGGATGGTACTGAAGCTTTCTTT. Its translation is CASSLGTGDGTEAFF. The chain joins TRBV7-9 to TRBJ1-1; TRBD1 matches at 9 bases. The V gene's germline CDR1 is SEHNR and CDR2 FQNEAQ (reference sequence). V was pared by 1 base and J by 5 bases, with 5 bases of the junction left unmatched. This CDR3 has 15 amino acids.

The CDR3 sequence: CASSGSTGAGQPQHF. CDR3 DNA sequence: TGTGCCAGTAGTGGATCGACAGGGGCGGGACAGCCCCAGCATTTT. The chain links TRBV19 to TRBJ1-5, with 8 bases matching TRBD1. This CDR3 is 15 amino acids long. V lost 5 bases to trimming and J lost 7 bases; unmatched junction nucleotides: 10. Per the germline V gene, CDR1 is LNHDA and CDR2 is SQIVND (reference sequence). The complete variable domain, with remaining parts taken from reference TRBV19 and TRBJ1-5, reads DGGITQSPKYLFRKEGQNVTLSCEQNLNHDAMYWYRQDPGQGLRLIYYSQIVNDFQKGDIAEGYSVSREKKESFPLTVTSAQKNPTAFYLCASSGSTGAGQPQHFGDGTRLSIL.

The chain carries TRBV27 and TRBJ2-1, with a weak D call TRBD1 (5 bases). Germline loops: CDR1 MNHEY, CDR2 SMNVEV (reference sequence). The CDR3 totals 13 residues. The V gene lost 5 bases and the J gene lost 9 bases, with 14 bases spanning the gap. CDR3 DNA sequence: TGTGCCAGCAGTACCTATCAGGGTACTGAGCAGTTCTTC. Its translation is CASSTYQGTEQFF.

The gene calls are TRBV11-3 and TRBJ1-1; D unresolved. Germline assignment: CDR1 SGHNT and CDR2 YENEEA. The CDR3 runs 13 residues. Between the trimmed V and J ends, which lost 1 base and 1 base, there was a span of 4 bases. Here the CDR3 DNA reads TGTGCCAGCAGCTTAGGGGAGAACACTGAAGCTTTCTTT. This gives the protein CASSLGENTEAFF.

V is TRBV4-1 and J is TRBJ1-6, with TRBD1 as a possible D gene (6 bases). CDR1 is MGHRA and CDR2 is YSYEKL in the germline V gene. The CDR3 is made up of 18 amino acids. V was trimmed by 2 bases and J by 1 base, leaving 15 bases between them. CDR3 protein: CASSQLFAGASYNSPLHF. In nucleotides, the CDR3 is TGCGCCAGCAGCCAATTGTTTGCGGGGGCGTCCTATAATTCACCCCTCCACTTT.

The CDR3 DNA sequence: TGTGCCAGTAGCAGTGCAACCCACCTCTACGAGCAGTACTTC. Protein product: CASSSATHLYEQYF. The V call is TRBV19, the J call TRBJ2-7; unclear D gene. This CDR3 has 14 residues. Germline CDR1 LNHDA, CDR2 SQIVND (reference sequence). The V and J ends lost 6 bases and 3 bases respectively, with 15 bases between them. Combining the CDR3 with reference TRBV19 and TRBJ2-7 gives the whole variable domain DGGITQSPKYLFRKEGQNVTLSCEQNLNHDAMYWYRQDPGQGLRLIYYSQIVNDFQKGDIAEGYSVSREKKESFPLTVTSAQKNPTAFYLCASSSATHLYEQYFGPGTRLTVT.

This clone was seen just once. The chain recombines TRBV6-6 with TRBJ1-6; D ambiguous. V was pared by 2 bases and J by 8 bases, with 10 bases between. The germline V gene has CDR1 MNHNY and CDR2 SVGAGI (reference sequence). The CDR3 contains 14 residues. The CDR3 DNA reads TGTGCCAGCAGTTACAGGGTTGGTGATTCACCCCTCCACTTT. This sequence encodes CASSYRVGDSPLHF.

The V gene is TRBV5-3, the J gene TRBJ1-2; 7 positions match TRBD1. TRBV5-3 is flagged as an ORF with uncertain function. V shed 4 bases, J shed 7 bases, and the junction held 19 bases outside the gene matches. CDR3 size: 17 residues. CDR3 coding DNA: TGTGCCAGAAGCCCCCAGGCCATCGGCAGGGGGACGGGTGGCTACACCTTC. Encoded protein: CARSPQAIGRGTGGYTF.

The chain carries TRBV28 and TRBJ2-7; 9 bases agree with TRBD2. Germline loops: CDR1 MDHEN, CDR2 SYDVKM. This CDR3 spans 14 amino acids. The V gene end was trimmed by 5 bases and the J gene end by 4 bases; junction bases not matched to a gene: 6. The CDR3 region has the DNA TGTGCCAGCAGTACCGGGACTAGCCTATACGAGCAGTACTTC. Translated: CASSTGTSLYEQYF. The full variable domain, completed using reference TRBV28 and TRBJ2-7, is DVKVTQSSRYLVKRTGEKVFLECVQDMDHENMFWYRQDPGLGLRLIYFSYDVKMKEKGDIPEGYSVSREKKERFSLILESASTNQTSMYLCASSTGTSLYEQYFGPGTRLTVT.

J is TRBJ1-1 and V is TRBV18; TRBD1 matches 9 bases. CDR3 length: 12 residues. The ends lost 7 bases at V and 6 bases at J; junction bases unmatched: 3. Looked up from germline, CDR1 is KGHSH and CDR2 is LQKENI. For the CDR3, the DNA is TGTGCCAGCTACGACAGGGGGGCTGAAGCTTTCTTT. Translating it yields CASYDRGAEAFF.

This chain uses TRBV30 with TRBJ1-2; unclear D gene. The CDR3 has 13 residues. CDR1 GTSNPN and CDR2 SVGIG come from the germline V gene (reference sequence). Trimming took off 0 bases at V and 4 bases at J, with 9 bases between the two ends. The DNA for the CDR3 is TGTGCCTGGAGTGTAGCGGGCTTCTATGGCTACACCTTC. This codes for CAWSVAGFYGYTF.

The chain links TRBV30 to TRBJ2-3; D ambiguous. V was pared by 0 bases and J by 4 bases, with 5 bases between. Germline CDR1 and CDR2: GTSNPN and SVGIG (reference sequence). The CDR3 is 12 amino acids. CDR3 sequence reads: CAWSVYADTQYF. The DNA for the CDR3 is TGTGCCTGGAGTGTATACGCAGATACGCAGTATTTT.

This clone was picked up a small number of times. This CDR3 reads CASSLVPPWEQFF. CDR3 DNA sequence: TGTGCCAGCAGCTTGGTCCCCCCCTGGGAGCAGTTCTTC. This sequence joins TRBV5-5 and TRBJ2-1; D remains unclear. The CDR3 consists of 13 residues. Trimming cost V 0 bases and J 10 bases, with 11 bases left between them. Germline CDR1 reads SGHKS; CDR2 reads YYEKEE (reference sequence).

CDR3 coding DNA: TGTGCCAGCAGTCGGGGACAGAATAATGAAAAACTGTTTTTT. Residues: CASSRGQNNEKLFF. The chain couples TRBV6-6 to TRBJ1-4; 7 bases map to TRBD1. Germline V gene data show CDR1 as MNHNY and CDR2 as SVGAGI (reference sequence). V shed 5 bases and J 4 bases; nucleotides not matched to a gene: 4. This CDR3 is built from 14 residues.